The 25 T cell receptor beta chains reported below all come from one sample, sequenced in a study of Graves' ophthalmopathy and Graves' hyperthyroidism. The study amplified TCR beta CDR3 regions using RNA transcripts. HTBI-primed RT-PCR formed the first round, and a multiplex PCR formed the second. MiXCR, run by TCRdb on the multiplex PCR reads, gives a single entry per CDR3 protein. Counted here are approximately 700,000 distinct CDR3 sequences, roughly two fifths occurring once; the ten biggest clones make up over 2.5%. The source material was peripheral blood. These receptor sequences come from an adult man with Graves' ophthalmopathy.

This clonotype came up many times. J is TRBJ1-1 and V is TRBV12-3 or TRBV12-4; D is uncertain. Trimming removed 10 bases at V and 6 bases at J, with 30 bases between. The CDR3 loop spans 17 amino acids. The CDR3 DNA follows: TGTGCCACCTCCCCGGGGAGACACGGTCTAGATGGATCTGAAGCTTTCTTT. Amino acids: CATSPGRHGLDGSEAFF.

J is TRBJ2-5 and V is TRBV20-1, with 7 bases that match TRBD2. Per the germline V gene, CDR1 is DFQATT and CDR2 is SNEGSKA (reference sequence). This CDR3 spans 13 amino acids. The V and J ends lost 6 bases and 6 bases, in that order; junction bases with no gene match: 10. The CDR3 is CSASEVGGKTQYF. In DNA, the CDR3 is TGCAGTGCCTCAGAGGTCGGGGGGAAGACCCAGTACTTC.

The chain recombines TRBV29-1 with TRBJ2-2; 7 bases align to TRBD1. Per germline, CDR1 SQVTM and CDR2 ANQGSEA. The J segment lost 9 bases and the V segment lost 6 bases, leaving 1 base of the junction unmatched. The CDR3 consists of 10 residues. This CDR3 reads CSVQGRELFF. In nucleotides, the CDR3 is TGCAGCGTACAGGGGAGGGAGCTGTTTTTT.

This clonotype was observed a few times. This chain joins TRBV11-2 and TRBJ2-5; 8 bases map to TRBD2. Trimming took 7 bases from V and 5 from J; bases not matched to a gene: 12. The CDR3 contains 15 residues. Germline CDR1 SGHAT, CDR2 FQNNGV. The CDR3 spells CASTQPGLGHETQYF. CDR3 DNA: TGTGCCAGCACTCAACCGGGACTAGGCCATGAGACCCAGTACTTC.

The V gene is TRBV9, the J gene TRBJ1-4; weak D call: TRBD1 (6 bases). Germline CDR1 SGDLS, CDR2 YYNGEE. The CDR3 spans 14 residues. V lost 5 bases, J lost 5 bases, and 13 bases lay in between. CDR3 sequence (DNA): TGTGCCAGCAGTGCCGGGGGCGCCAATGAAAAACTGTTTTTT. Translating gives CASSAGGANEKLFF.

As to this clonotype: A read error may be the cause here, since a much bigger clone is one base away. The CDR3 here is CASSSQPYEQYF. In DNA, the CDR3 is TGTGCCAGCAGCTCCCAACCCTACGAGCAGTACTTC. The chain recombines TRBV7-8 with TRBJ2-7, with D hard to call. The germline V gene encodes CDR1 SGHVS and CDR2 FQNEAQ. V was trimmed by 4 bases and J by 2 bases, leaving 6 bases between them. This CDR3 is built from 12 residues.

As to this clonotype: A much larger clone lies a single base off, so this may be a read error. In DNA form, the CDR3 reads TGTGCCAGCAGCGTAGGCGGGACAGGGGCAGAGACCCAGTACTTC. As protein: CASSVGGTGAETQYF. V gene TRBV9 combines with J gene TRBJ2-5, with 10 bases lining up with TRBD1. V shed 0 bases, J shed 4 bases, and the junction held 3 bases outside the gene matches. Looked up from germline, CDR1 is SGDLS and CDR2 is YYNGEE. The CDR3 contains 15 residues.

This clonotype has ten or more counts. The gene calls are TRBV10-3 and TRBJ1-2, with D perhaps matching TRBD1 (5 bases). The V end lost 6 bases, the J end lost 0 bases, and 11 bases lay between the germline ends. The CDR3 is 14 residues long. Per germline, CDR1 ENHRY and CDR2 SYGVKD. For the CDR3, the DNA is TGTGCCATCAGCCCACAGGATGCTAACTATGGCTACACCTTC. Translating it yields CAISPQDANYGYTF.

This clonotype was detected only a few times. The chain joins TRBV12-3 or TRBV12-4 to TRBJ1-4, with TRBD1 identical over 12 bases. The CDR3 is 16 amino acids. After removal of 6 bases from V and 5 bases from J, the junction contained 7 bases not matched to a gene. The CDR3 DNA is TGTGCCAGCAGCCCCGGGACAGGGGGCCCAAATGAAAAACTGTTTTTT. It translates to CASSPGTGGPNEKLFF.

Ten or more counts support this clonotype. Given a much more abundant clone one base away, this may be a read error. The chain uses TRBV7-9 and TRBJ1-5, with D perhaps TRBD1 (6 bases). CDR3 length equals 14 residues. CDR1 and CDR2 (germline): SEHNR, FQNEAQ (reference sequence). Trimming stripped 1 base from V and 5 bases from J, with 9 bases between. The CDR3 loop is CASSLGAGDQPQHF. DNA of the CDR3: TGTGCCAGCAGCTTAGGGGCAGGGGATCAGCCCCAGCATTTT.

In its sample, this clonotype was seen a few times. One junction end disagrees with the germline gene, perhaps due to a read error. V usage is TRBV10-3 and J usage is TRBJ1-2; TRBD1 matches at 9 bases. Germline V CDR1 and CDR2: ENHRY, SYGVKD. The CDR3 is made up of 14 amino acids. This CDR3 reads CASSGTGSLYGYTF. For the CDR3, the DNA is TGTGCCAGCAGTGGGACAGGGTCCCTCTATGGCTACACCTTC.

The chain has TRBV2 and TRBJ1-2, with no clear D. Trimming removed 5 bases from V and 8 bases from J, with 15 bases in between. The CDR3 is made up of 13 amino acids. The germline CDR1 and CDR2 sequences are SNHLY and FYNNEI. CDR3 nucleotide sequence: TGTGCCAGCAGTCATACACCCGAGGGCGGCTACACCTTC. Translating it yields CASSHTPEGGYTF.

With respect to this clonotype: A read error may produce the germline difference seen at one junction end. As DNA, the CDR3 is TGCAGCGTTGACCCGGGACAGGGGTACGGGGAGCTGTACTTC. This gives the protein CSVDPGQGYGELYF. The chain couples TRBV29-1 to TRBJ2-7; TRBD1 matches at 10 bases. This CDR3 contains 14 residues. The germline V gene encodes CDR1 SQVTM and CDR2 ANQGSEA.

This clonotype appeared once. V gene TRBV29-1 combines with J gene TRBJ1-1, with TRBD1 matching over 7 bases. The CDR3 contains 12 residues. V lost 5 bases and J lost 4; bases outside the gene matches: 4. Per germline, CDR1 SQVTM and CDR2 ANQGSEA. The CDR3 loop is CSVTTGATEAFF. CDR3 DNA: TGCAGCGTTACAACAGGGGCCACTGAAGCTTTCTTT.

This clonotype was observed many times. The chain recombines TRBV19 with TRBJ2-7; 7 positions match TRBD2. This CDR3 is 14 amino acids long. V lost 5 bases and J lost 4; bases outside the gene matches: 8. The germline gives CDR1 LNHDA, CDR2 SQIVND (reference sequence). CDR3 DNA: TGTGCCAGTAGTGAAGGCGGGAGAGGTTACGAGCAGTACTTC. Translating it yields CASSEGGRGYEQYF.

The rearrangement uses TRBV12-3 or TRBV12-4 and TRBJ1-5, with D uncertain. V lost 2 bases and J 0 bases, leaving 11 bases between the germline ends. The CDR3 spans 16 residues. The CDR3 sequence is CASSLWGGFSNQPQHF. CDR3 nucleotide sequence: TGTGCCAGCAGTTTATGGGGAGGGTTTAGCAATCAGCCCCAGCATTTT.

The rearrangement uses TRBV24-1 and TRBJ2-5; TRBD1 aligns across 11 bases. V gave up 11 bases and J gave up 2 bases; unmatched junction bases: 15. This CDR3 has 17 amino acids. Germline CDR1 and CDR2: KGHDR and SFDVKD. CDR3 residues: CASSLAGTGGPQETQYF. In nucleotides, the CDR3 is TGTGCCAGCAGCTTAGCCGGGACAGGGGGGCCACAAGAGACCCAGTACTTC.

The gene calls are TRBV5-6 and TRBJ2-2; the match to TRBD2 covers 10 bases. V lost 4 bases, J lost 4 bases, and 4 bases stayed unmatched. From germline, CDR1 is SGHDT and CDR2 YYEEEE. The CDR3 loop spans 15 amino acids. CDR3 sequence reads: CASSPSGGATGELFF. CDR3 DNA: TGTGCCAGCAGCCCGAGCGGGGGGGCCACCGGGGAGCTGTTTTTT.

This clonotype was detected a few times. The chain employs TRBV10-3 and TRBJ2-7, with TRBD1 matching 9 bases. Losses at the gene ends were 10 bases for V and 2 bases for J; bases not matched to a gene: 9. CDR1 and CDR2 from the germline V gene are ENHRY and SYGVKD. This CDR3 is built from 14 residues. CDR3 loop: CATSGRTGAYEQYF. The CDR3 coding sequence is TGTGCCACCTCCGGTAGGACAGGGGCCTACGAGCAGTACTTC.

This chain uses TRBV11-1 with TRBJ1-5, with TRBD1 matching 8 bases. In germline, CDR1 is SGHAT, CDR2 FQDESV (reference sequence). J gave up 0 bases and V 8 bases, and 6 bases lay outside the gene matches. The CDR3 runs 15 residues. CDR3 protein: CASSYDRGSNQPQHF. For the CDR3, the DNA is TGTGCCAGCTCCTACGACAGGGGTAGCAATCAGCCCCAGCATTTT. The full variable domain, in which reference TRBV11-1 and TRBJ1-5 provide the parts outside the CDR3, is EAEVAQSPRYKITEKSQAVAFWCDPISGHATLYWYRQILGQGPELLVQFQDESVVDDSQLPKDRFSAERLKGVDSTLKIQPAELGDSAMYLCASSYDRGSNQPQHFGDGTRLSIL.

This clonotype was detected only a few times. The chain uses TRBV2 and TRBJ1-2; D might be TRBD1 (5 bases). V lost 8 bases to trimming and J lost 8 bases, with 21 bases between them. CDR1 SNHLY and CDR2 FYNNEI come from the germline V gene. CDR3 length: 14 amino acids. The CDR3: CASGGRSELEGYTF. The CDR3 region has the DNA TGTGCCAGCGGGGGAAGAAGCGAACTGGAAGGCTACACCTTC.

This clonotype showed up just a few times. The chain joins TRBV16 to TRBJ1-2; the D gene is possibly TRBD1 (5 bases). Germline assignment: CDR1 KGHSY and CDR2 FQNENV. Between the trimmed V and J ends, which lost 0 bases and 7 bases, there was a span of 15 bases. This CDR3 region has 15 residues. The CDR3 coding sequence is TGTGCCAGCAGCCAATCCGGGGGGGAGGCGGCTGGCTACACCTTC. It yields the protein CASSQSGGEAAGYTF.

There are many counts of this clonotype. The rearrangement joins TRBV7-9 to TRBJ2-1; possibly TRBD2 for D (6 bases). V was pared by 8 bases and J by 0 bases, with 14 bases between. The CDR3 sequence is 15 residues long. The germline V gene encodes CDR1 SEHNR and CDR2 FQNEAQ (reference sequence). The CDR3 is CASPGGTSSYNEQFF. The CDR3 DNA reads as TGTGCCAGCCCCGGAGGGACGAGCTCCTACAATGAGCAGTTCTTC.

This clonotype was seen repeatedly, ten times or more. The chain recombines TRBV6-5 with TRBJ2-7; TRBD2 agrees at 7 bases. This CDR3 has 12 amino acids. The J segment lost 5 bases and the V segment lost 11 bases, leaving 9 bases of the junction unmatched. Looked up from germline, CDR1 is MNHEY and CDR2 is SVGAGI. The CDR3, as DNA: TGTGCCGTCAGGGAGGGTAACCACGAGCAGTACTTC. Amino acid sequence: CAVREGNHEQYF.

This clonotype was seen at least ten times. This rearrangement joins TRBV7-6 to TRBJ2-7; no clear D gene. The CDR3 consists of 13 residues. Germline CDR1 and CDR2: SGHVS and FNYEAQ. The germline V and J ends were trimmed by 5 bases and 2 bases, with 10 bases remaining between them. Here the CDR3 DNA reads TGTGCCAGCAGCCGCACGCAAACCTACGAGCAGTACTTC. Protein product: CASSRTQTYEQYF.